A single T cell receptor beta chain is shown here with its context. This CDR3 spans 14 amino acids. Germline V gene sequence: CDR1 SGHTA, CDR2 FQGNSA. The ends were cut back, 2 bases at V and 6 bases at J, with 11 bases in the middle. The data were obtained in a study of blood T cell repertoires in COVID-19. Authors' data handling: Using reference gene primer amplification, nucleated cell counts were estimated. This table comes from immunoSEQ multiplex PCR, and its TCRdb copy is limited to in-frame clones, with some not included. That table supplies the V and J calls and clone size; D and trimming were determined from the DNA. The sample records roughly 20,000 clones, about four fifths being singletons.

The clonotype was recovered from a human donor in a cohort sampled during active COVID-19. Sequenced: peripheral blood. The chain employs TRBV7-2 and TRBJ2-1, with D possibly TRBD1 on 5 matching bases. DNA of the CDR3: TGTGCCAGCAGCTTAAGGGGTTTGCGCAATGAGCAGTTCTTC. Encoded protein: CASSLRGLRNEQFF. The entire variable domain, with the rest obtained from reference TRBV7-2 and TRBJ2-1, is as follows: GAGVSQSPSNKVTEKGKDVELRCDPISGHTALYWYRQSLGQGLEFLIYFQGNSAPDKSGLPSDRFSAERTGGSVSTLTIQRTQQEDSAVYLCASSLRGLRNEQFFGPGTRLTVL.